Described below is a single T cell receptor beta chain sequence and its context. This sample is part of a study of CD8 T cells in Susac syndrome. This CDR3 has 13 residues. Germline CDR1 reads SQVTM; CDR2 reads ANQGSEA. The trim removed 5 bases at V and 6 bases at J, leaving 9 bases unmatched. Peripheral blood CD8+ and CD4+ T cells were profiled by TCR beta sequencing. The authors negatively isolated CD8+ and CD4+ T cells and FACS-enriched TEMRA cells. An input of about 0.5 to 1 ug of RNA was subjected to reverse transcription using random hexamers. TCRdb fed the immunoSEQ multiplex PCR reads into MiXCR, producing one record per CDR3 protein. The sample carries fewer than 150,000 distinct CDR3 sequences, around 95% recorded once.

V is TRBV29-1 and J is TRBJ2-7, with 8 bases aligning to TRBD2. The clonotype was recovered from a human donor with Susac syndrome. The sequencing sample was made of CD8+ T cells from PBMCs. The CDR3 loop reads CSVSREGTLEQYF. The CDR3 bases are TGCAGCGTTTCACGGGAGGGTACTCTCGAGCAGTACTTC.